The 25 T cell receptor beta chains presented below share a single source sample, sequenced in a study of read filtering for tumor transcriptome and immune sequencing. This library used approximately 0.4 ug RNA and molecular barcoded adaptors spanning alpha/delta and beta/gamma chains. TCRdb ran MiXCR on the reads and lists one entry per CDR3 protein. The sample has 45,000 to 50,000 distinct CDR3 sequences, about 12% seen once. Input material: a population of CD138-negative cells sorted from bone marrow. These receptor sequences come from a donor at least 40 years old with multiple myeloma.

This clonotype occurred many times. The V call is TRBV28, the J call TRBJ2-7, with D perhaps given as TRBD1 or TRBD2 (5 bases each). V lost 5 bases and J 6 bases, leaving 17 bases between the germline ends. The CDR3 covers 14 residues. The V gene's germline CDR1 is MDHEN and CDR2 SYDVKM. This CDR3 is CASSPGPRRSEQYF. The CDR3 nucleotides read TGTGCCAGCAGTCCGGGACCCAGGAGAAGCGAGCAGTACTTC.

At least ten counts were recorded for this clonotype. The CDR3 DNA follows: TGTGCCAGCGGGAGGGACCTAGCGGGACCCTACGAGCAGTACTTC. Its protein product is CASGRDLAGPYEQYF. The chain is built from TRBV6-1 and TRBJ2-7; 9 bases align to TRBD2. The V gene end was trimmed by 8 bases and the J gene end by 2 bases; junction bases not matched to a gene: 10. There are 15 residues in the CDR3. Germline V gene data show CDR1 as MNHNS and CDR2 as SASEGT.

This clonotype occurred a few times. A much larger clone lies a single base off, so this may be a read error. As DNA, the CDR3 is TGCAGCGTGGGGGGACAGCCGAACCAAGAGACCCAGTGCTTC. It codes for CSVGGQPNQETQCF. The J gene is TRBJ2-5, the V gene TRBV29-1; tentative D call: TRBD1 (7 bases). Germline V lookup: CDR1 SQVTM, CDR2 ANQGSEA. The CDR3 length is 14 residues.

The V gene is TRBV20-1, the J gene TRBJ2-3, with D hard to call. The CDR3 sequence is 13 residues long. Germline loops: CDR1 DFQATT, CDR2 SNEGSKA (reference sequence). V was clipped by 4 bases and J by 1 base, with 9 bases between them. CDR3 sequence reads: CSATPDGTDTQYF. In nucleotides, the CDR3 is TGCAGTGCTACTCCGGACGGCACAGATACGCAGTATTTT.

With regard to this clonotype: A much larger clone sits a single nucleotide away, making a read error possible. V usage is TRBV25-1 and J usage is TRBJ2-2, with 7 bases fitting TRBD2. Germline-derived CDR1 and CDR2 are MGHDK and SYGVNS. After removal of 2 bases from V and 4 bases from J, the junction contained 7 bases not matched to a gene. The CDR3 sequence is 16 residues long. CDR3 sequence reads: CASSEGGGSITGELFF. The CDR3 DNA reads TGTGCCAGCAGTGAAGGCGGCGGGAGTATCACCGGGGAGCTGTTTTTT. Complete variable domain (other parts from reference TRBV25-1 and TRBJ2-2): EADIYQTPRYLVIGTGKKITLECSQTMGHDKMYWYQQDPGMELHLIHYSYGVNSTEKGDLSSESTVSRIRTEHFPLTLESARPSHTSQYLCASSEGGGSITGELFFGEGSRLTVL.

This clonotype was found many times. This chain connects TRBV7-9 to TRBJ1-2, with D unresolved. With 6 bases removed from V and 5 bases from J, the gap between germline ends came to 19 bases. The V gene's germline CDR1 is SEHNR and CDR2 FQNEAQ (reference sequence). This CDR3 has 15 amino acids. The CDR3 loop is CASRSIGENWYGYTF. For the CDR3, the DNA is TGTGCCAGCAGGTCAATCGGGGAGAATTGGTATGGCTACACCTTC.

In its sample, this clonotype was seen many times. The V call is TRBV29-1, the J call TRBJ2-1; maybe TRBD1 (6 bases). Trimming pared 7 bases from V and 7 bases from J, leaving 26 bases between. CDR1 and CDR2 from the germline V gene are SQVTM and ANQGSEA. This CDR3 is 16 amino acids long. In nucleotides, the CDR3 is TGCAGCGGTAAAGGGAAGGCGACAGGTATTATGAATGAGCAGTTCTTC. This gives the protein CSGKGKATGIMNEQFF.

This clonotype was seen ten or more times. The CDR3 loop reads CASSTRAGGPRETQYF. The CDR3 DNA is TGTGCCAGCAGTACACGAGCGGGAGGGCCAAGGGAGACCCAGTACTTC. The chain combines TRBV12-3 or TRBV12-4 with TRBJ2-5; 10 nucleotides line up with TRBD2. V lost 5 bases, J lost 5 bases, and 11 bases stayed unmatched. This CDR3 contains 16 residues.

This clonotype was counted at least ten times. The V and J genes are TRBV20-1 and TRBJ2-5; D perhaps matches TRBD2 (6 bases). CDR1 is DFQATT and CDR2 is SNEGSKA in the germline V gene (reference sequence). This CDR3 comprises 15 residues. The V and J ends lost 6 bases and 5 bases respectively, with 22 bases between them. The DNA for the CDR3 is TGCAGTGCCCACCGGGGAGGAGCTACTGGGGAGACCCAGTACTTC. This sequence encodes CSAHRGGATGETQYF.

This clonotype was seen many times. The rearrangement joins TRBV10-1 to TRBJ1-1; TRBD1 matches at 7 bases. J was trimmed by 0 bases and V by 8 bases; bases with no gene match: 9. The CDR3 covers 15 residues. Germline CDR1 and CDR2: WNHNN and SYGVQD (reference sequence). DNA for the CDR3: TGCGCCAGCTCCCGATCGAGGGGGCTGAACACTGAAGCTTTCTTT. Protein: CASSRSRGLNTEAFF.

This clonotype has a count of ten or more. This chain joins TRBV29-1 and TRBJ2-3; 7 nucleotides align to TRBD2. The CDR3 totals 12 residues. Per the germline V gene, CDR1 is SQVTM and CDR2 is ANQGSEA. With V trimmed by 7 bases and J by 3 bases, 4 bases remained unmatched. The CDR3, as DNA: TGCAGCGGGGGAGGGGCGACAGATACGCAGTATTTT. Translated, it gives CSGGGATDTQYF.

This clonotype has ten or more counts. The chain has TRBV12-3 or TRBV12-4 and TRBJ1-5; the D is unclear. The V gene lost 1 base and the J gene lost 1 base, with 8 bases spanning the gap. The CDR3 length is 15 residues. The CDR3 DNA is TGTGCCAGCAGTTTAGGGGATAGGAGCAATCAGCCCCAGCATTTT. Residues: CASSLGDRSNQPQHF.

In regard to this clonotype: A read error is possible here, since a much larger clone lies one base away. The chain uses TRBV6-6 and TRBJ1-1; the D is unclear. The germline V gene encodes CDR1 MNHNY and CDR2 SVGAGI (reference sequence). There are 12 residues in the CDR3. The V gene lost 8 bases and the J gene lost 1 base, with 8 bases spanning the gap. The CDR3 loop reads CASGDGNTEAFF. Written as DNA, the CDR3 is TGTGCCAGCGGAGACGGGAACACTGAAGCTTTCTTT.

This clonotype showed up many times. V usage is TRBV20-1 and J usage is TRBJ2-5; the D is unclear. Germline loops: CDR1 DFQATT, CDR2 SNEGSKA (reference sequence). CDR3 length equals 13 residues. V lost 3 bases and J lost 2, with 10 bases in between. CDR3 bases: TGCAGTGCTAGGCCCGGTGGGCAAGAGACCCAGTACTTC. Translation: CSARPGGQETQYF.

This clonotype was observed many times. A much bigger clone sits one base away, suggesting this may be a read error. The CDR3 DNA sequence: TGTGCCAGCAGCTTAGTGAAGGGGCAGTTCTTC. Its translation is CASSLVKGQFF. The chain uses TRBV7-2 and TRBJ2-1; D is uncertain. Germline lookup yields CDR1 SGHTA and CDR2 FQGNSA. V was cut by 1 base and J by 12 bases, with 7 bases left in between. The CDR3 runs 11 residues.

This clonotype has a count of ten or more. Possible read error: a much larger clone is one base away. It is likely a read error, because the conserved phenylalanine at the end of the CDR3 is missing. The chain employs TRBV20-1 and TRBJ2-1; possibly TRBD1 for D (5 bases). V was trimmed by 3 bases and J by 8 bases, leaving 17 bases between them. Germline loops: CDR1 DFQATT, CDR2 SNEGSKA (reference sequence). The CDR3 consists of 14 residues. CDR3 loop: CSASGAALVYEQFS. CDR3 DNA sequence: TGCAGTGCTAGTGGGGCGGCCTTAGTCTATGAGCAGTTCTCC.

This clonotype was detected ten times or more. This chain links TRBV7-9 with TRBJ2-2; the D gene is possibly TRBD1 (6 bases). This CDR3 is 14 amino acids long. Germline CDR1 reads SEHNR; CDR2 reads FQNEAQ (reference sequence). V lost 4 bases, J lost 1 base, and 7 bases lay in between. CDR3 region: CASSSGVNTGELFF. In DNA form, the CDR3 reads TGTGCCAGCAGCTCAGGGGTGAACACCGGGGAGCTGTTTTTT.

As for this clonotype: A far larger clone differs by one base, so this is likely a read error. The rearrangement joins TRBV7-8 to TRBJ1-1; D is perhaps TRBD1 (7 bases). The J call may be mistaken, given a closer DNA end match to TRBJ2-3. The CDR3 has 15 residues. Germline V gene lookup returns CDR1 SGHVS and CDR2 FQNEAQ. DNA of the CDR3: TGTGCCAGCAGCCGACTCCAGACTAGGACAGGTACGCAGTATTTT. Amino acids: CASSRLQTRTGTQYF.

A few counts support this clonotype. This chain joins TRBV7-2 and TRBJ1-5; no clear D. With 1 base removed from V and 6 bases from J, the gap between germline ends came to 7 bases. Looked up from germline, CDR1 is SGHTA and CDR2 is FQGNSA. The CDR3 sequence is 13 residues long. The CDR3 sequence is CASSLGFSQPQHF. For the CDR3, the DNA is TGTGCCAGCAGCTTAGGTTTCTCTCAGCCCCAGCATTTT.

Regarding this clonotype: A much larger clone differs from this one at a single base, so this may be a read error. J is TRBJ2-6 and V is TRBV6-5; the D gene is possibly TRBD1 (5 bases). The V gene's germline CDR1 is MNHEY and CDR2 SVGAGI. The CDR3 totals 15 residues. The CDR3: CASSYSSSGADVLTF. As DNA, the CDR3 is TGTGCCAGCAGTTACTCGTCCTCTGGGGCCGACGTCCTGACTTTC.

The rearrangement links TRBV7-2 to TRBJ2-1; the D is unclear. Germline lookup yields CDR1 SGHTA and CDR2 FQGNSA. V was shortened by 0 bases and J by 0 bases, with 6 bases between the two germline ends. The CDR3 has 15 amino acids. CDR3: CASSLAPSSYNEQFF. The CDR3 nucleotides read TGTGCCAGCAGCTTAGCACCGAGCTCCTACAATGAGCAGTTCTTC. Looking up the rest from reference TRBV7-2 and TRBJ2-1 gives the full variable domain: GAGVSQSPSNKVTEKGKDVELRCDPISGHTALYWYRQSLGQGLEFLIYFQGNSAPDKSGLPSDRFSAERTGGSVSTLTIQRTQQEDSAVYLCASSLAPSSYNEQFFGPGTRLTVL.

On this clonotype: Possible read error: a much larger clone is one base away. This chain uses TRBV6-5 with TRBJ2-3; TRBD2 might be the D (6 bases). With 11 bases removed from V and 9 bases from J, the gap between germline ends came to 15 bases. From germline, CDR1 is MNHEY and CDR2 SVGAGI. This CDR3 has 11 amino acids. Here the CDR3 DNA reads TGTGCCGGCACGGAGGGCATGACGCAGTATTTT. This gives the protein CAGTEGMTQYF.

This clonotype has ten or more counts. The rearrangement links TRBV20-1 to TRBJ1-5; no firm D call. Trimming left V 4 bases short and J 5 bases short, with 9 bases between. CDR3 length: 12 residues. Germline lookup yields CDR1 DFQATT and CDR2 SNEGSKA (reference sequence). CDR3: CSAKDIDQPQHF. In nucleotides, the CDR3 is TGCAGTGCTAAAGACATCGATCAGCCCCAGCATTTT.

The chain couples TRBV5-1 to TRBJ2-1, with 7 nucleotides matching TRBD2. With V trimmed by 1 base and J by 4 bases, 8 bases remained unmatched. CDR3 length equals 16 residues. The germline gives CDR1 SGHRS, CDR2 YFSETQ. CDR3 nucleotides: TGCGCCAGCAGCTTGTCTTCTCCTAGCGGTTACAATGAGCAGTTCTTC. It specifies CASSLSSPSGYNEQFF. The full variable domain, its missing parts supplied by reference TRBV5-1 and TRBJ2-1, is KAGVTQTPRYLIKTRGQQVTLSCSPISGHRSVSWYQQTPGQGLQFLFEYFSETQRNKGNFPGRFSGRQFSNSRSEMNVSTLELGDSALYLCASSLSSPSGYNEQFFGPGTRLTVL.

V and J are TRBV20-1 and TRBJ2-1; 11 positions match TRBD2. The V and J ends lost 1 base and 7 bases, in that order; junction bases with no gene match: 9. The CDR3 length is 16 residues. CDR1 is DFQATT, CDR2 SNEGSKA, per germline (reference sequence). The CDR3, as DNA: TGCAGTGCTAGAGCCCCCCTAGCGGGAGGTTGGAATGAGCAGTTCTTC. Protein: CSARAPLAGGWNEQFF.